Shown below are 20 T cell receptor beta chains from a single sample sequenced in a study of OX40 agonist ivuxolimab in advanced cancers. Method: immunoSEQ multiplex PCR; TCRdb's copy keeps in-frame clones and lacks some. The top ten clones hold about 5.5% of a sample with roughly 70,000 clones, about nine tenths of them seen once. The source was CD4+ or CD8+ T cells sorted from blood, collected in a trial of the OX40 agonist ivuxolimab. The receptors shown here come from an adult with an advanced solid tumor such as melanoma, head and neck, liver or kidney cancer.

The J gene is TRBJ2-2, the V gene TRBV27; 7 nucleotides align to TRBD1. Germline V CDR1 and CDR2: MNHEY, SMNVEV (reference sequence). CDR3 length: 16 residues. The V segment lost 3 bases and the J segment 3 bases; nucleotides outside the gene matches: 7. CDR3 in amino acids: CASSLHRRGYTGELFF. The CDR3, as DNA: TGTGCCAGCAGTTTGCATCGCAGGGGGTACACCGGGGAGCTGTTTTTT.

This clone was observed once. The chain has TRBV27 and TRBJ2-7; D gene uncertain. The CDR3 is 12 amino acids. The germline CDR1 and CDR2 sequences are MNHEY and SMNVEV (reference sequence). The V end lost 7 bases, the J end lost 1 base, and 8 bases lay between the germline ends. In DNA form, the CDR3 reads TGTGCCAGCATCTCGGTATCCTACGAGCAGTACTTC. Its protein product is CASISVSYEQYF.

The genes are TRBV19 and TRBJ2-3; D remains ambiguous. Germline assignment: CDR1 LNHDA and CDR2 SQIVND (reference sequence). The CDR3 spans 13 residues. Trimming shortened V by 3 bases and J by 4 bases, and 8 bases separated the two germline ends. CDR3 DNA: TGTGCCAGTAGTATCACCTTACCAGATACGCAGTATTTT. This sequence encodes CASSITLPDTQYF.

The rearrangement uses TRBV4-3 and TRBJ1-2; D remains unclear. From germline, CDR1 is LGHNA and CDR2 YSLEER. The CDR3 spans 15 residues. Trimming shortened V by 0 bases and J by 3 bases, and 11 bases separated the two germline ends. CDR3 sequence: CASSQDSKEYYGYTF. The CDR3 DNA sequence: TGCGCCAGCAGCCAAGATTCGAAGGAGTACTATGGCTACACCTTC.

The chain employs TRBV6-5 and TRBJ1-1, with D perhaps TRBD1 (5 bases). This CDR3 contains 14 residues. Germline values: CDR1 MNHEY, CDR2 SVGAGI. The V end was cut by 7 bases, the J end by 4 bases, with 16 bases between. CDR3 nucleotides: TGTGCCAGCATCGTAACAAGCGGGACCACTGAAGCTTTCTTT. Amino acid sequence: CASIVTSGTTEAFF.

The genes are TRBV19 and TRBJ1-5, with 9 bases fitting TRBD1. Germline CDR1 reads LNHDA; CDR2 reads SQIVND (reference sequence). This CDR3 has 15 amino acids. V lost 4 bases to trimming and J lost 5 bases; unmatched junction nucleotides: 6. The CDR3 sequence: CASSTGQGGDQPQHF. The DNA for the CDR3 is TGTGCCAGTAGTACGGGACAGGGAGGGGATCAGCCCCAGCATTTT.

A note on this clone: The sample carries other DNA sequences with the same CDR3. This chain connects TRBV27 to TRBJ2-1; 7 bases fit TRBD1. Germline CDR1 MNHEY, CDR2 SMNVEV (reference sequence). V was pared by 6 bases and J by 2 bases, with 13 bases of the junction left unmatched. There are 17 residues in the CDR3. The CDR3 loop reads CASRRERQGRTYNEQFF. The CDR3 coding sequence is TGTGCCAGCAGGAGGGAGAGACAGGGAAGGACCTACAATGAGCAGTTCTTC.

The rearrangement joins TRBV30 to TRBJ2-1; 8 nucleotides align to TRBD2. There are 20 residues in the CDR3. The trim removed 1 base at V and 4 bases at J, leaving 21 bases unmatched. Germline CDR1 reads GTSNPN; CDR2 reads SVGIG (reference sequence). In DNA, the CDR3 is TGTGCCTGGAGTGGCCCCCCCCAACTAGCGGAGAGAAGAAGTTACAATGAGCAGTTCTTC. Its translation is CAWSGPPQLAERRSYNEQFF.

This chain links TRBV27 with TRBJ2-2, with no clear D. Trimming cost V 0 bases and J 4 bases, with 15 bases left between them. This CDR3 has 17 residues. Germline V gives CDR1 MNHEY, CDR2 SMNVEV (reference sequence). CDR3 residues: CASSLSVASISTGELFF. CDR3 in DNA: TGTGCCAGCAGTTTATCAGTAGCTTCTATTAGCACCGGGGAGCTGTTTTTT.

The chain uses TRBV6-5 and TRBJ1-4; D not resolved. Per germline, CDR1 MNHEY and CDR2 SVGAGI. V dropped 2 bases and J dropped 7 bases, with 2 bases sitting between them. CDR3 length: 11 residues. In DNA form, the CDR3 reads TGTGCCAGCAGTTACAGTGAAAAACTGTTTTTT. It yields the protein CASSYSEKLFF.

V gene TRBV7-9 combines with J gene TRBJ2-7, with 10 bases lining up with TRBD1. The CDR3 spans 15 residues. Germline CDR1 reads SEHNR; CDR2 reads FQNEAQ (reference sequence). With V trimmed by 5 bases and J by 2 bases, 6 bases remained unmatched. The CDR3 nucleotides read TGTGCCAGCAGCCATCGGGACAGGGGCGCCTACGAGCAGTACTTC. Its translation is CASSHRDRGAYEQYF.

The CDR3: CASSVASGDPGGANVLTF. DNA of the CDR3: TGTGCCAGCAGCGTAGCAAGTGGCGATCCAGGAGGGGCCAACGTCCTGACTTTC. The chain links TRBV9 to TRBJ2-6; no clear D. With 0 bases removed from V and 4 bases from J, the gap between germline ends came to 17 bases. The CDR3 covers 18 residues. Germline-derived CDR1 and CDR2 are SGDLS and YYNGEE. Full variable domain (missing parts from reference TRBV9 and TRBJ2-6): DSGVTQTPKHLITATGQRVTLRCSPRSGDLSVYWYQQSLDQGLQFLIQYYNGEERAKGNILERFSAQQFPDLHSELNLSSLELGDSALYFCASSVASGDPGGANVLTFGAGSRLTVL.

The chain joins TRBV6-5 to TRBJ1-5; a possible D gene is TRBD1 (5 bases). This CDR3 is built from 13 residues. Germline V gene sequence: CDR1 MNHEY, CDR2 SVGAGI. Between the trimmed V and J ends, which lost 4 bases and 3 bases, there was a span of 7 bases. CDR3 amino acids: CASSWGINQPQHF. The CDR3 coding sequence is TGTGCCAGCAGTTGGGGGATCAATCAGCCCCAGCATTTT.

The rearrangement joins TRBV28 to TRBJ2-3; unclear D gene. This CDR3 region has 16 residues. Trimming shortened V by 1 base and J by 4 bases, and 15 bases separated the two germline ends. Germline CDR1 reads MDHEN; CDR2 reads SYDVKM. CDR3 in amino acids: CASSLLTSSESDTQYF. DNA of the CDR3: TGTGCCAGCAGTTTATTGACATCATCGGAGTCAGATACGCAGTATTTT.

This clone was picked up one time. V gene TRBV6-1 combines with J gene TRBJ1-5; 9 nucleotides match TRBD1. V shed 6 bases and J 7 bases; nucleotides not matched to a gene: 7. Per germline, CDR1 MNHNS and CDR2 SASEGT. This CDR3 spans 14 amino acids. In DNA form, the CDR3 reads TGTGCCAGCAGGGCCGGGACAGGGTACCAGCCCCAGCATTTT. This translates into CASRAGTGYQPQHF.

V gene TRBV9 combines with J gene TRBJ2-1, with a possible D match to TRBD1 (5 bases). The CDR3 is 13 residues long. Trimming stripped 0 bases from V and 4 bases from J, with 5 bases between. Germline CDR1 is SGDLS and CDR2 is YYNGEE. The CDR3, as DNA: TGTGCCAGCAGCGTAGGACAGTACAATGAGCAGTTCTTC. Translation: CASSVGQYNEQFF. The full variable domain, completed using reference TRBV9 and TRBJ2-1, is DSGVTQTPKHLITATGQRVTLRCSPRSGDLSVYWYQQSLDQGLQFLIQYYNGEERAKGNILERFSAQQFPDLHSELNLSSLELGDSALYFCASSVGQYNEQFFGPGTRLTVL.

This clone was seen a single time. V and J are TRBV7-6 and TRBJ2-5; 9 positions match TRBD1. The ends lost 5 bases at V and 4 bases at J; junction bases unmatched: 8. The CDR3 sequence is 15 residues long. Germline V gives CDR1 SGHVS, CDR2 FNYEAQ. The CDR3 protein is CASSNRDRAIETQYF. The CDR3 coding sequence is TGTGCCAGCAGCAACCGGGACAGGGCTATAGAGACCCAGTACTTC.

The V gene is TRBV30, the J gene TRBJ2-3; TRBD2 agrees at 11 bases. This CDR3 is 16 amino acids long. With 2 bases clipped from V and 2 bases from J, the junction kept 6 bases outside the gene matches. Germline CDR1 reads GTSNPN; CDR2 reads SVGIG (reference sequence). Here the CDR3 DNA reads TGTGCCTGGAGTCGAGGGACTAGCGGAATCACAGATACGCAGTATTTT. This translates into CAWSRGTSGITDTQYF.

This chain uses TRBV7-2 with TRBJ2-6; a weak D match, TRBD2 (5 bases). There are 16 residues in the CDR3. V was pared by 1 base and J by 0 bases, with 7 bases between. CDR1 is SGHTA, CDR2 FQGNSA, per germline. CDR3 nucleotide sequence: TGTGCCAGCAGCTTAGGGCGGGCCTCTGGGGCCAACGTCCTGACTTTC. The encoded protein is CASSLGRASGANVLTF.

The chain uses TRBV27 and TRBJ1-6; 8 nucleotides match TRBD1. This CDR3 region has 20 residues. J gave up 4 bases and V 3 bases, and 17 bases lay outside the gene matches. Germline lookup yields CDR1 MNHEY and CDR2 SMNVEV (reference sequence). CDR3 sequence: CASSFVGRWMTGEYNSPLHF. Here the CDR3 DNA reads TGTGCCAGCAGTTTCGTGGGGCGGTGGATGACAGGGGAATATAATTCACCCCTCCACTTT.